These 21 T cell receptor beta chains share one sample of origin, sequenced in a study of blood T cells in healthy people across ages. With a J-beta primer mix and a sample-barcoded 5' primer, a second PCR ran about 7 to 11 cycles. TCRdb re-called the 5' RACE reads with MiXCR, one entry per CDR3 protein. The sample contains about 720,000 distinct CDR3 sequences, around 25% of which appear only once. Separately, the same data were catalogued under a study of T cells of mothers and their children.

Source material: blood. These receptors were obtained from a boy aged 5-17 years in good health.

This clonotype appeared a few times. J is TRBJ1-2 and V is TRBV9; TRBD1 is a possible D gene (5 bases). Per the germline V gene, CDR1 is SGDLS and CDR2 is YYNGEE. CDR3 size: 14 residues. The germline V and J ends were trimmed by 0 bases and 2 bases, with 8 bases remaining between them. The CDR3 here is CASSVGGDNYGYTF. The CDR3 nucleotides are TGTGCCAGCAGCGTAGGTGGGGACAACTATGGCTACACCTTC.

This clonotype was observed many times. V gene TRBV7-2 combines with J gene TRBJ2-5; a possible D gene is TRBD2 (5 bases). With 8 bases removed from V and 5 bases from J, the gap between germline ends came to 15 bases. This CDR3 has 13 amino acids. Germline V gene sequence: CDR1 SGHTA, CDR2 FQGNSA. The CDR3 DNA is TGTGCCAGCTCACTAGATCTAAGGGAGACCCAGTACTTC. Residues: CASSLDLRETQYF.

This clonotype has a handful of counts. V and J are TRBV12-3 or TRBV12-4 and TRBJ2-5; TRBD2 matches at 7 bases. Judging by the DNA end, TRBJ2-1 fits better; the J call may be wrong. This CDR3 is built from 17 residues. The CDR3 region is CASSLLRSGTGSDEQFF. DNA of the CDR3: TGTGCCAGCAGTTTATTAAGAAGCGGGACGGGCAGCGATGAGCAGTTCTTC.

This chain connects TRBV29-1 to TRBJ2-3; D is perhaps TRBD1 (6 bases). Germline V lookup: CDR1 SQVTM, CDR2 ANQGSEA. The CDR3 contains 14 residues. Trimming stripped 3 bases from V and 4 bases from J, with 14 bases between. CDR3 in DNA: TGCAGCGTTGATCGGCCACAGGGTCCAGATACGCAGTATTTT. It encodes CSVDRPQGPDTQYF.

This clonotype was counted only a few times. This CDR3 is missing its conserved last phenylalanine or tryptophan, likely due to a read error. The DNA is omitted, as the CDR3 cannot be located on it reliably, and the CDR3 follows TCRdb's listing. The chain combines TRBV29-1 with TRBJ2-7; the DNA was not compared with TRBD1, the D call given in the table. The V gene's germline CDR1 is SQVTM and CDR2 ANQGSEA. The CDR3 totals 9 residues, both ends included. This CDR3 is CSVDAIRDR.

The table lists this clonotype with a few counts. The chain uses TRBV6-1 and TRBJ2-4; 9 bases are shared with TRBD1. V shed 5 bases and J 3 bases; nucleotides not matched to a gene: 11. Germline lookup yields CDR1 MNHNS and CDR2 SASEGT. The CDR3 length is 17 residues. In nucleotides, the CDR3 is TGTGCCAGCAGTACCCGGGACAGGGTCCTTGACAAAAACATTCAGTACTTC. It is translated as CASSTRDRVLDKNIQYF.

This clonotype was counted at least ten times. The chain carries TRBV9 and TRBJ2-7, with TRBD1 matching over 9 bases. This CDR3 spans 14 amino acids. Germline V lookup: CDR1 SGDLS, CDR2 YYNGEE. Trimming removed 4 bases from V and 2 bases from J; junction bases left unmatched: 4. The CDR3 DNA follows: TGTGCCAGCAGCCAGACAGGGGGTACCTACGAGCAGTACTTC. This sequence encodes CASSQTGGTYEQYF.

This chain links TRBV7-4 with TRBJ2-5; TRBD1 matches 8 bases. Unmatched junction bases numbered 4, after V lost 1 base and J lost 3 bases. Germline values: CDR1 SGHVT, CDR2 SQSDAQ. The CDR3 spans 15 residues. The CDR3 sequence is CASSLVGQAEETQYF. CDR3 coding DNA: TGTGCCAGCAGCTTAGTGGGACAGGCTGAAGAGACCCAGTACTTC.

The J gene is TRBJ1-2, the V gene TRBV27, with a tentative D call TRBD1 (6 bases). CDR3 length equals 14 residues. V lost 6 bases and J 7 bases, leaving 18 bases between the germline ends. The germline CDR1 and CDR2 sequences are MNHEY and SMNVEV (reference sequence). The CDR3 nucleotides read TGTGCCAGCAGCCAATACAACAGGGATGCTGGCTACACCTTC. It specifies CASSQYNRDAGYTF.

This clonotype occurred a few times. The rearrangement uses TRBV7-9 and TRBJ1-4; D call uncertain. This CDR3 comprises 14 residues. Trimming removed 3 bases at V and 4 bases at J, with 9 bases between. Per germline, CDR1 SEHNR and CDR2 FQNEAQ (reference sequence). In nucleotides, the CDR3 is TGTGCCAGCAGCTTTGCGACAAGTAATGAAAAACTGTTTTTT. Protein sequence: CASSFATSNEKLFF.

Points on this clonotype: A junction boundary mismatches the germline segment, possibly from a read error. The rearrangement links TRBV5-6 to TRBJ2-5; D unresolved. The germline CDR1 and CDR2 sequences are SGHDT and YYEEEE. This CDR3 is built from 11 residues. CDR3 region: CAGSRAEAQYF. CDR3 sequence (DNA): TGTGCCGGCAGCAGAGCAGAGGCCCAGTACTTC.

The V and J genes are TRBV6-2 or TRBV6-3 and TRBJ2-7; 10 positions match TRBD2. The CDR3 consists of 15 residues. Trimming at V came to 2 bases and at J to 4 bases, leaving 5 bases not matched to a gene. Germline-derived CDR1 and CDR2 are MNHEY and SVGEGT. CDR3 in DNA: TGTGCCAGCAGTTACCCGCTAGCGGGAGAATACGAGCAGTACTTC. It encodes CASSYPLAGEYEQYF.

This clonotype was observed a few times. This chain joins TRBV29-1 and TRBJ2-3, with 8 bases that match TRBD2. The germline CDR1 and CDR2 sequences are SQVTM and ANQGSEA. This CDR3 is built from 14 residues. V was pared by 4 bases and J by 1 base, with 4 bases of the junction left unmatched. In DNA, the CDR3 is TGCAGCGTTGCGGTGCGGGGGGGCACAGATACGCAGTATTTT. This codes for CSVAVRGGTDTQYF.

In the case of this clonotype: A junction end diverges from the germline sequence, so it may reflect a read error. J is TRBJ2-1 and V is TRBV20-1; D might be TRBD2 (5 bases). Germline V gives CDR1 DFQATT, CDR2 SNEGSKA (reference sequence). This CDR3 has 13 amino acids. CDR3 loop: CSARAGNWETRYF. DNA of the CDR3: TGCAGTGCTAGAGCCGGGAATTGGGAGACCCGGTACTTC.

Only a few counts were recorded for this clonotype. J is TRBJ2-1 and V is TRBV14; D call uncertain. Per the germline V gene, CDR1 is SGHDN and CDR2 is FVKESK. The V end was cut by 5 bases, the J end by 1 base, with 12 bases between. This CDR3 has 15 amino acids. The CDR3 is CASSFEVGSYNEQFF. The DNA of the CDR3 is TGTGCCAGCAGCTTTGAGGTGGGGTCCTACAATGAGCAGTTCTTC.

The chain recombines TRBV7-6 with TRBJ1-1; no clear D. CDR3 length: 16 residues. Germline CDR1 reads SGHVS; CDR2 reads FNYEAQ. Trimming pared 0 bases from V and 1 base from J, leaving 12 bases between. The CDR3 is CASSLAMAGTNTEAFF. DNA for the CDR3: TGTGCCAGCAGCTTAGCGATGGCGGGTACGAACACTGAAGCTTTCTTT.

CDR3 sequence reads: CASSRGLAGGTNTGELFF. The CDR3 nucleotides read TGCGCCAGCAGCCGGGGACTAGCGGGAGGAACGAACACCGGGGAGCTGTTTTTT. The gene calls are TRBV5-1 and TRBJ2-2, with 15 bases aligning to TRBD2. The CDR3 extends over 18 amino acids. With 4 bases clipped from V and 0 bases from J, the junction kept 4 bases outside the gene matches. Germline loops: CDR1 SGHRS, CDR2 YFSETQ. Full variable domain (rest looked up from reference TRBV5-1 and TRBJ2-2): KAGVTQTPRYLIKTRGQQVTLSCSPISGHRSVSWYQQTPGQGLQFLFEYFSETQRNKGNFPGRFSGRQFSNSRSEMNVSTLELGDSALYLCASSRGLAGGTNTGELFFGEGSRLTVL.

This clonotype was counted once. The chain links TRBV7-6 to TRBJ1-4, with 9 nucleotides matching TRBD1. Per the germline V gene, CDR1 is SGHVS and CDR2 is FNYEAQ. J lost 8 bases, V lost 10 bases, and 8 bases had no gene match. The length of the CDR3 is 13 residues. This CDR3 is CAMGTGKGEKLFF. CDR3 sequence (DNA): TGTGCCATGGGGACAGGGAAGGGCGAAAAACTGTTTTTT.

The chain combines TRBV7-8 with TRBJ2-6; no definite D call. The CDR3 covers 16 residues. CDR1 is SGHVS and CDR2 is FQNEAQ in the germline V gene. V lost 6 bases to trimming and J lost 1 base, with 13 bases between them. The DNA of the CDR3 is TGTGCCAGCAGTCCGTTCTGGGAATCTGGGGCCAACGTCCTGACTTTC. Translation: CASSPFWESGANVLTF.

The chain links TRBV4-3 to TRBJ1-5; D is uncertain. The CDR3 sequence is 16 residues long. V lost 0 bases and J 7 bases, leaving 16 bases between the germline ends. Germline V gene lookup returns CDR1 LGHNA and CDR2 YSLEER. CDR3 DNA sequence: TGCGCCAGCAGCCAAGAATTAGCGAGGGTTGGCCAGCCCCAGCATTTT. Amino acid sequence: CASSQELARVGQPQHF.

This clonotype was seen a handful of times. The CDR3 DNA reads TGTGCCAGCAGCCACGGTTCCAGGGGTGAGGGGATAGCCAAAAACATTCAGTACTTC. Its translation is CASSHGSRGEGIAKNIQYF. This chain links TRBV3-1 with TRBJ2-4; tentatively, D is TRBD1 (6 bases). V was cut by 3 bases and J by 0 bases, with 21 bases left in between. Germline V gene data show CDR1 as LGHDT and CDR2 as YNNKEL (reference sequence). The CDR3 sequence is 19 residues long.